This TCR beta chain came from a study of T cells after yellow fever vaccination. The authors made TCR cDNA by 5'RACE template switching, adding a universal primer site and UMIs. TCRdb called the 5' RACE reads again in MiXCR, with one record for every CDR3 protein. In the table there are approximately 300,000 distinct CDR3 sequences, about 6.6% of which are singletons. Study results and caveats: FACS-sorted repertoires could contain abundant clonotypes contaminating from the bulk population. The secondary response showed a weaker magnitude and a faster peak, day 5 versus 15.

This clonotype was detected only a few times. Its antigen is as yet unknown. Trimming cost V 5 bases and J 4 bases; bases outside gene matches: 6. CDR3 length: 15 amino acids. The V gene's germline CDR1 is MNHEY and CDR2 SMNVEV (reference sequence). The sequencing used PBMCs, collected about 49 days after the first yellow fever vaccination. This receptor was obtained from a man younger than 35 who received the YFV17D yellow fever vaccine. J is TRBJ2-1 and V is TRBV27, with TRBD2 identical over 9 bases. The CDR3 loop is CASSGSGGPYNEQFF. The CDR3 coding sequence is TGTGCCAGCAGTGGTAGCGGGGGCCCATACAATGAGCAGTTCTTC.